The clone carrying this T cell receptor (beta chain) was picked up many times. Sequence at one end of the junction differs from germline and may be a read error. The data were obtained in a study of T cells of healthy individuals. Germline V lookup: CDR1 LNHNV, CDR2 YYDKDF (reference sequence). The CDR3 spans 17 residues. Via MiXCR, TCRdb re-called the 5' RACE reads, giving one row per CDR3 protein. The sample includes around 98,000 distinct CDR3 sequences, 17% of them seen just once. The chain joins TRBV15 to TRBJ2-1; 13 nucleotides agree with TRBD2. The TCR was taken from a human donor in good health. In DNA form, the CDR3 reads TGTGCCACCAGCAGAGATCTTCCGGGGAGCGGACTAGCGGGAGTGGGGTTC. It encodes CATSRDLPGSGLAGVGF. Full variable domain (missing parts from reference TRBV15 and TRBJ2-1): DAMVIQNPRYQVTQFGKPVTLSCSQTLNHNVMYWYQQKSSQAPKLLFHYYDKDFNNEADTPDNFQSRRPNTSFCFLDIRSPGLGDTAMYLCATSRDLPGSGLAGVGFGPGTRLTVL.